Here is one T cell receptor (beta chain) with its context. This entry comes from a study of cytomegalovirus exposure and HLA in healthy donors. 13 Jbeta primers and 60 Vbeta primers were used for the PCR. Original processing notes: Approximately 73 million unique TCR beta chains, 10 million to 14 million shared, were counted in a later analysis. Assay: immunoSEQ multiplex PCR; the TCRdb copy retains only in-frame clones and omits some. V and J calls and clone size are given by that table; D and trimming were obtained from the DNA. The sample shows approximately 130,000 clones, about 82% of them seen only once. Sequencing was done on a sample of PBMCs. This TCR was sampled from a boy between 10 and 17 years old in good health and CMV-seronegative.

CDR3 nucleotides: TGTGCCAGCGGCTCTAGCGGGAGTGTCTACGAGCAGTACTTC. This encodes CASGSSGSVYEQYF. The J gene is TRBJ2-7, the V gene TRBV7-9; the match to TRBD2 covers 10 bases. V gave up 8 bases and J gave up 3 bases; unmatched junction bases: 7. Per germline, CDR1 SEHNR and CDR2 FQNEAQ (reference sequence). This CDR3 is built from 14 residues.